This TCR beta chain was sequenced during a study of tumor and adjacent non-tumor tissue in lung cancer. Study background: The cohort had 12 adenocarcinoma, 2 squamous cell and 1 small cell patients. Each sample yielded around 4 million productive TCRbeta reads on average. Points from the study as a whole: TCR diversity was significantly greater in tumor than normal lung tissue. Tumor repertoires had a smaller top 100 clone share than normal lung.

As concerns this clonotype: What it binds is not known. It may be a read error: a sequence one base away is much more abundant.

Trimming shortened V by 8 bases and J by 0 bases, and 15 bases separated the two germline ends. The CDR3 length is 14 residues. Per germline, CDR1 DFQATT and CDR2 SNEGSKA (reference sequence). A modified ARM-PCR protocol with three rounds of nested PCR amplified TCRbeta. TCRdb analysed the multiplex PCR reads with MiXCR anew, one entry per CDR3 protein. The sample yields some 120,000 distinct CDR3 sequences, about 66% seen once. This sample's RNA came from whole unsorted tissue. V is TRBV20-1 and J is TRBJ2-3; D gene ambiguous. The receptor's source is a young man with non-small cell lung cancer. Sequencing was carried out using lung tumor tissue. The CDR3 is CSTLTDLSTDTQYF. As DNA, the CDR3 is TGCAGTACCCTAACGGACCTAAGCACAGATACGCAGTATTTT.